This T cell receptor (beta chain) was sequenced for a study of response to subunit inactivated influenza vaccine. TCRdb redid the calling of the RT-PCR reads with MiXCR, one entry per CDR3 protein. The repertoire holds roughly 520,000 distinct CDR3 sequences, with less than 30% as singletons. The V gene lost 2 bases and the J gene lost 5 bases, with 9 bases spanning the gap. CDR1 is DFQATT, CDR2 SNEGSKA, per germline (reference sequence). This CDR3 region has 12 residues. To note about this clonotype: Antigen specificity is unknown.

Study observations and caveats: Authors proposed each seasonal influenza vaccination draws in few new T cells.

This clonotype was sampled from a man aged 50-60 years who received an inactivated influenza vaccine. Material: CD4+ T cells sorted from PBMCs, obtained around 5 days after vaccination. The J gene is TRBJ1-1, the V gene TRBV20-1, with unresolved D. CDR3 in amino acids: CSARQAGTEAFF. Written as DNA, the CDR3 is TGCAGTGCTAGACAGGCGGGGACTGAAGCTTTCTTT.